The T cell receptor beta chain under discussion was sequenced for a study of shared clonotypes between healthy human individuals. About the study: Donors consisted of a couple of women and a few men between 18 and 49. CD4 naive cells filled three plates per donor, CD4 memory three, CD8 naive two and CD8 memory one. Study observations and caveats: Memory subsets generally showed smaller estimated richness than naive subsets did.

To note about this clone: Its antigen is currently unknown.

TCRdb keeps only in-frame clones here, not all; method: immunoSEQ multiplex PCR. The sample holds millions of clones, more than 85% seen once. The V segment lost 9 bases and the J segment 0 bases; nucleotides outside the gene matches: 14. This CDR3 is 19 amino acids long. Per germline, CDR1 MDHEN and CDR2 SYDVKM. Sequencing input: naive CD4+ T cells from PBMCs. Subset: CD45RA+ positively selected. The TCR sequence derives from a man in his late teens or twenties in good health. Some clones in this sample may be carry-over from other donors' samples. The V and J genes are TRBV28 and TRBJ2-2; 12 bases are a match to TRBD1. CDR3 region: CASMPGQGAWVANTGELFF. For the CDR3, the DNA is TGTGCCAGTATGCCGGGACAGGGGGCCTGGGTGGCGAACACCGGGGAGCTGTTTTTT.